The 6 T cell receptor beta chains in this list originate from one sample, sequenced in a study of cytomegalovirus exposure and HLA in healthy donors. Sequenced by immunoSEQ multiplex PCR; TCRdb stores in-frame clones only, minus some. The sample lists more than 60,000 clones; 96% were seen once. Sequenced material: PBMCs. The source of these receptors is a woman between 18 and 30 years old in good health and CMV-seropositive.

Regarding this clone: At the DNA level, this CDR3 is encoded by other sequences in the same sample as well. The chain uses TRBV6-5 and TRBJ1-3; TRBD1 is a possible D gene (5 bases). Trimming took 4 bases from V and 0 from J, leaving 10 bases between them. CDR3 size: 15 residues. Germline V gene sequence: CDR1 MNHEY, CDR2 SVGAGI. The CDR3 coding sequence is TGTGCCAGCAGTTCAACAGGTTTCTCTGGAAACACCATATATTTT. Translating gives CASSSTGFSGNTIYF.

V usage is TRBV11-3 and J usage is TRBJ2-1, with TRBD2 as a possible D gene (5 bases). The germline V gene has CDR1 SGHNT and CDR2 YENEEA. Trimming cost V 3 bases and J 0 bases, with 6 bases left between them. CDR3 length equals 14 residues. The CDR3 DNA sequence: TGTGCCAGCAGCTTGGGGAGCTCCTACAATGAGCAGTTCTTC. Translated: CASSLGSSYNEQFF.

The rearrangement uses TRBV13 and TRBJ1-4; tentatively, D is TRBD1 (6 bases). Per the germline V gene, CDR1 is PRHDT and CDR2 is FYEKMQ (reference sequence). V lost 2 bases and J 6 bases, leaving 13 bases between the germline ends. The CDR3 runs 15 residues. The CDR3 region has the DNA TGTGCCAGCAGCTTACGAACAGGGCTTCATGAAAAACTGTTTTTT. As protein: CASSLRTGLHEKLFF. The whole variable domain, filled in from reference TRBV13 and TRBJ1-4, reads AAGVIQSPRHLIKEKRETATLKCYPIPRHDTVYWYQQGPGQDPQFLISFYEKMQSDKGSIPDRFSAQQFSDYHSELNMSSLELGDSALYFCASSLRTGLHEKLFFGSGTQLSVL.

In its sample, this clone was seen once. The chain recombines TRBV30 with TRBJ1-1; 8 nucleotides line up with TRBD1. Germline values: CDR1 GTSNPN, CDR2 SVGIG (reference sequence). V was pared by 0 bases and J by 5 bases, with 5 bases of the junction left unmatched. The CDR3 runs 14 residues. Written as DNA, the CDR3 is TGTGCCTGGAGTGTAGACAGGGGAATAACTGAAGCTTTCTTT. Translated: CAWSVDRGITEAFF.

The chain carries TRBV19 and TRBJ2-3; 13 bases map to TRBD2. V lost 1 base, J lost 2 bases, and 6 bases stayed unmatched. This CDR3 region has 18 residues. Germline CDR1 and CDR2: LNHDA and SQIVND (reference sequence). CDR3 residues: CASSIVPGLAGTTDTQYF. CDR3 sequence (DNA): TGTGCCAGTAGTATAGTCCCGGGACTAGCGGGAACCACAGATACGCAGTATTTT.

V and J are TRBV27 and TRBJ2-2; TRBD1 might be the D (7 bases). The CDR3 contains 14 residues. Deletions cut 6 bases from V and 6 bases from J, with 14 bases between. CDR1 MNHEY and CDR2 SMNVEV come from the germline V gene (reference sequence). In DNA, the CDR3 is TGTGCCAGCAGACGCGACAGGGAGGCCGGGGAGCTGTTTTTT. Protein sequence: CASRRDREAGELFF.